This passage covers 3 T cell receptor beta chains from one sample sequenced in a study of T-cell memory formation after mild COVID-19. Via MiXCR, TCRdb re-called the 5' RACE reads, giving one row per CDR3 protein. The sample lists about 350,000 distinct CDR3 sequences, 20% to 25% occurring once. The sequenced material came from PBMCs or a T cell subset sorted from them (not recorded which). The origin of the receptors is a man between 18 and 35 years old who had mild COVID-19 (a few samples of this study predate the infection). Cell type and time point are not known.

The CDR3 DNA is TGCGCCAGCAATGAGGGGGCCGAGGAGACCCAGTACTTC. Translation gives CASNEGAEETQYF. This sequence joins TRBV5-1 and TRBJ2-5; TRBD1 matches at 7 bases. The CDR3 totals 13 residues. CDR1 is SGHRS and CDR2 is YFSETQ in the germline V gene. The V segment lost 6 bases and the J segment 5 bases; nucleotides outside the gene matches: 7.

A few counts support this clonotype. The CDR3 DNA follows: TGTGCCATCAGTGAGCCAGGGACCACCGGGGAGCTGTTTTTT. Protein product: CAISEPGTTGELFF. This rearrangement joins TRBV10-3 to TRBJ2-2; D assignment may be TRBD1 or TRBD2 (5 bases each). CDR3 length: 14 residues. Germline CDR1 reads ENHRY; CDR2 reads SYGVKD. Trimming removed 2 bases from V and 4 bases from J, with 8 bases in between.

The chain has TRBV15 and TRBJ1-2; D is undetermined. CDR1 LNHNV and CDR2 YYDKDF come from the germline V gene (reference sequence). Trimming removed 2 bases from V and 8 bases from J, with 12 bases in between. The CDR3 is made up of 13 amino acids. This chain's CDR3 is CATSRPGRGGYTF. The CDR3 region has the DNA TGTGCCACCAGCAGACCCGGACGGGGAGGCTACACCTTC.